This T cell receptor beta chain is from a study of OX40 agonist ivuxolimab in advanced cancers. Context from the whole study: Ivuxolimab was an agonistic, fully human IgG2 monoclonal antibody directed against OX40 (CD134), a costimulatory receptor. Intravenous ivuxolimab was administered to patients every 2 weeks at six dose levels: 0.01, 0.1, 0.3, 1.5, 3 and 10 mg/kg. Of the roughly 51 patients in dose escalation, around 19 had hepatocellular carcinoma, approximately 15 had melanoma, 9 had renal cell carcinoma and 9 had head and neck cancer. The dose-escalation cohort was over 70% male with a mean age of about 58 years, ranging from about 23 to 85. Prior anti-PD-1, anti-PD-L1 or anti-CTLA-4 therapy was permitted, and checkpoint inhibitors had been received by about two fifths of dose-escalation patients. Partial responses occurred in three dose-escalation patients: two with cutaneous melanoma and one with hepatocellular carcinoma. Peripheral TCRbeta sequencing aimed to test whether ivuxolimab altered TCR sequence diversity and caused clonal T-cell expansion. The paper describes the monotherapy dose-escalation part (N = 52 patients) of the phase I trial of ivuxolimab. The investigation overall reported the following: After ivuxolimab, more expanded clones were found on average in CD8+ T cells than in CD4+ T cells. Low levels of normalized T-cell clonal expansion were also seen in some patients who did not respond. Which antigens the clonally expanded peripheral T cells were specific for was not determined. In the 0.1-3.0 mg/kg groups, partial responders were among the patients with the lowest normalized peripheral clonal expansion, particularly in CD8+ T cells. At doses from 0.1 to 3.0 mg/kg, clonal expansion was seen in both CD4+ and CD8+ blood T cells between baseline and week 6.

V and J are truncated by 3 bases and 0 bases respectively, leaving an intervening sequence of 9 bases. The germline V gene encodes CDR1 SNHLY and CDR2 FYNNEI. The CDR3 has 15 amino acids, counting the end cysteine and phenylalanine. The kept DNA is CDR3 alone, 45 bases in frame from the first base. Worth noting for this clone: What antigen it recognizes has not been identified. Per-base quality was not reported, and no clone a single base away is much larger than it.

For sequencing of the TCRbeta CDR3 region, genomic DNA was extracted from the sorted cells. The immunoSEQ Assay was used to sequence the TCRbeta CDR3 regions. TCRdb carries this immuneACCESS record with in-frame sequences only. Its versions omit some clonotypes, under half of them owing to an unresolved V gene in the studies checked, with the rest unexplained. Across this sample there are roughly 56,000 clones, with 80% to 85% seen only once. The ten largest clonotypes hold around 4.5% of the sample. The trial excluded patients who had a history of autoimmune disease or who were on systemic immunosuppression. In every dose cohort, peripheral blood was drawn for TCR sequencing at baseline, cycle 4 day 1, and cycle 7 day 1. The samples were taken from a phase I, first-in-human, multicenter, open-label dose-escalation trial of ivuxolimab. Adults with locally advanced or metastatic melanoma, renal cell, hepatocellular, or head and neck squamous cell carcinoma were enrolled in the trial. Before TCR sequencing, CD4+ T cells and CD8+ T cells were sorted from peripheral blood as separate populations.

The rearrangement joined TRBV2 to TRBJ2-1, with the D gene not clear enough to name. The receptor's source is an adult with an advanced solid tumor such as melanoma, head and neck, liver or kidney cancer. The sample here was CD4+ or CD8+ T cells sorted from blood, taken in a trial of the OX40 agonist ivuxolimab. The encoded CDR3 is CASSDGDSSYNEQFF. DNA sequence: TGTGCCAGCAGTGACGGTGATAGCTCCTACAATGAGCAGTTCTTC.